This T cell receptor beta chain was sequenced in a study of long-term antiretroviral therapy in people with HIV. About the study: The immediate-ART recommendation dates to 2015, and the earliest samples predate it by about a decade. Study-level points and caveats: Diversity increased after ART yet remained lower than in transplant donor controls. Neither ART adherence, viral resistance nor therapy changes were documented.

Before they underwent DNA extraction, samples held roughly 0.95-11 million cryopreserved PBMC. Comment on this clone: Its antigen is as yet unknown.

A v3.0 immunoSEQ assay was performed at survey level. Clones were sequenced by immunoSEQ multiplex PCR, and TCRdb holds only the in-frame ones, with some missing. This sample has 35,000 to 45,000 clones, with 65% to 90% found just once. The sample consisted of unsorted PBMCs, taken just before starting antiretroviral therapy. This sequence was found in a woman between 18 and 29 years old with HIV.

The CDR3 coding sequence is TGTGCCAGCAGTTCTGGGACTAGCAGGCCCCAAGGGCAGTTCTTC. It is translated as CASSSGTSRPQGQFF. The chain uses TRBV11-3 and TRBJ2-1; 9 bases map to TRBD2. CDR1 and CDR2 (germline): SGHNT, YENEEA. The CDR3 totals 15 residues. Trimming took 6 bases from V and 12 from J; bases not matched to a gene: 15. The whole variable domain, remainder taken from reference TRBV11-3 and TRBJ2-1, is EAGVVQSPRYKIIEKKQPVAFWCNPISGHNTLYWYLQNLGQGPELLIRYENEEAVDDSQLPKDRFSAERLKGVDSTLKIQPAELGDSAVYLCASSSGTSRPQGQFFGPGTRLTVL.